The source of this T cell receptor (beta chain) is a study of blood T cell repertoires in COVID-19. V lost 7 bases and J lost 0, with 13 bases in between. The CDR3 is made up of 15 amino acids. Germline CDR1 is LNHDA and CDR2 is SQIVND (reference sequence). As originally analysed: Researchers report that nucleated cell counts were estimated from reference gene primer amplification. This table comes from immunoSEQ multiplex PCR, and its TCRdb copy is limited to in-frame clones, with some not included. D and trimming were read from the DNA, whereas the V and J calls and clone size are those reported in that table. In the table there are 150,000 or so clones, roughly 93% of which are singletons.

The origin of this receptor is a woman aged 60-70 years with COVID-19, enrolled during active disease. Material for sequencing was peripheral blood. V usage is TRBV19 and J usage is TRBJ2-1; D might be TRBD2 (6 bases). CDR3 DNA: TGTGCCAGTATGGCGACTAGTAGCTCCTACAATGAGCAGTTCTTC. Amino acid sequence: CASMATSSSYNEQFF.